Here is one T cell receptor beta chain with its context. As yet, its antigen is unknown. The CDR3 sequence is 14 residues long. Germline V gene data show CDR1 as SGHDT and CDR2 as YYEEEE. With 2 bases removed from V and 4 bases from J, the gap between germline ends came to 13 bases. This sample is drawn from a study of CD8 T cells in Susac syndrome. Points from the study as a whole: CD4+ T cell repertoires in Susac syndrome lacked clonal expansion.

The RNA, 0.5 to 1 ug, was put through reverse transcription using random hexamers. In TCRdb, the immunoSEQ multiplex PCR reads were re-called with MiXCR into one record per CDR3 protein. The table shows 200,000 to 300,000 distinct CDR3 sequences, with 90% to 96% occurring only once. This receptor was obtained from a human donor with Susac syndrome. This chain joins TRBV5-6 and TRBJ2-7; a weak D match, TRBD2 (5 bases). Input material: CD4+ T cells from PBMCs. This CDR3 is CASSFSTGLYEQYF. As DNA, the CDR3 is TGTGCCAGCAGCTTCTCAACGGGGTTATACGAGCAGTACTTC.